A single sample is the source of the 9 T cell receptor beta chains below, sequenced in a study of T cell responses to AZD1222 COVID-19 vaccine. TCRdb's copy holds only in-frame clones and misses some; the assay was immunoSEQ multiplex PCR. The data contain roughly 80,000 clones, 90% of them singletons. The sequencing used peripheral blood, collected 28 days after the second AZD1222 dose. The origin of the receptors is an adult who received the AZD1222 COVID-19 vaccine.

The chain joins TRBV3-1 (or the pseudogene TRBV3-2) to TRBJ2-1; 9 nucleotides line up with TRBD1. V dropped 1 base and J dropped 4; count of bases not matched to a gene: 5. CDR1 is LGHDT and CDR2 is YNNKEL in the germline V gene (reference sequence). The CDR3 loop spans 16 amino acids. The CDR3 is CASSQAGGQGYNEQFF. CDR3 nucleotide sequence: TGTGCCAGCAGCCAAGCGGGGGGACAGGGTTACAATGAGCAGTTCTTC.

This chain uses TRBV5-4 with TRBJ2-1; 7 positions match TRBD2. The junction had 6 bases not matched to a gene; V was cut back by 4 bases and J by 5 bases. Germline values: CDR1 SGHNT, CDR2 YYREEE (reference sequence). The CDR3 is 14 residues long. The CDR3 DNA is TGTGCCAGCAGCCCCGGGACTACGAACAATGAGCAGTTCTTC. Amino acid sequence: CASSPGTTNNEQFF.

The chain combines TRBV4-1 with TRBJ1-1; D gene uncertain. Germline V gives CDR1 MGHRA, CDR2 YSYEKL. The length of the CDR3 is 16 residues. The V end was cut by 0 bases, the J end by 5 bases, with 16 bases between. This chain's CDR3 is CASSQEGSWDGTEAFF. The CDR3 coding sequence is TGCGCCAGCAGCCAAGAGGGCAGTTGGGATGGAACTGAAGCTTTCTTT.

This sequence joins TRBV6-5 and TRBJ1-6; D is possibly TRBD1 (6 bases). CDR3 length: 12 amino acids. From germline, CDR1 is MNHEY and CDR2 SVGAGI. Trimming took 6 bases from V and 10 from J, leaving 10 bases between them. This CDR3 reads CASREGGSPLHF. In nucleotides, the CDR3 is TGTGCCAGCAGAGAGGGGGGATCACCCCTCCACTTT.

The chain has TRBV10-3 and TRBJ1-3; TRBD1 matches at 8 bases. With V trimmed by 4 bases and J by 1 base, 0 bases remained unmatched. The V gene's germline CDR1 is ENHRY and CDR2 SYGVKD. This CDR3 comprises 14 residues. CDR3 bases: TGTGCCATCAGTGGGACAGGGTCTGGAAACACCATATATTTT. Protein product: CAISGTGSGNTIYF.

This clone was seen only a few times. V is TRBV5-6 and J is TRBJ2-3; 10 bases fit TRBD2. The germline V gene encodes CDR1 SGHDT and CDR2 YYEEEE. CDR3 length: 16 residues. Germline trimming cut 6 bases from V and 2 bases from J; bases unmatched to any gene: 9. The CDR3 DNA follows: TGTGCCAGCACCCTCTCGAGCGGGGGGGACACAGATACGCAGTATTTT. This encodes CASTLSSGGDTDTQYF.

J is TRBJ2-3 and V is TRBV19; no firm D call. The CDR3 is 11 residues long. Germline CDR1 is LNHDA and CDR2 is SQIVND (reference sequence). V was trimmed by 3 bases and J by 6 bases, leaving 4 bases between them. The CDR3 DNA follows: TGTGCCAGTAGTATTTCTGATACGCAGTATTTT. Residues: CASSISDTQYF.

The rearrangement joins TRBV9 to TRBJ1-1, with 7 bases that match TRBD1. Germline lookup yields CDR1 SGDLS and CDR2 YYNGEE. The ends lost 3 bases at V and 8 bases at J; junction bases unmatched: 7. CDR3 size: 13 residues. The CDR3 bases are TGTGCCAGCAGCGGAGGGACAGCCCTGGAAGCTTTCTTT. This codes for CASSGGTALEAFF.

The V and J genes are TRBV19 and TRBJ2-7; 10 nucleotides align to TRBD1. The CDR3 has 14 amino acids. V shed 4 bases and J 5 bases; nucleotides not matched to a gene: 5. In germline, CDR1 is LNHDA, CDR2 SQIVND (reference sequence). The CDR3 DNA follows: TGTGCCAGTAGTAATATAGGGACAGGGGACGAGCAGTACTTC. Translation: CASSNIGTGDEQYF.